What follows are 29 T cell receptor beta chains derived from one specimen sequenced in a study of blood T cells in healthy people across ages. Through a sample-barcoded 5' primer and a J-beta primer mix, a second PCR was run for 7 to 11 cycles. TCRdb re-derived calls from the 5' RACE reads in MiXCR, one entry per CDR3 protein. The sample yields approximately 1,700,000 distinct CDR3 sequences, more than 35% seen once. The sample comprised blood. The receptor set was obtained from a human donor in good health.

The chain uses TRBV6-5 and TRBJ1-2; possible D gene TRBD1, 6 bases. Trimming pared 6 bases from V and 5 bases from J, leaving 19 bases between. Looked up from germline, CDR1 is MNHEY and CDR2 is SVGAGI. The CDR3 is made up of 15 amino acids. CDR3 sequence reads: CASSPDRQGPYGYTF. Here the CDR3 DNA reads TGTGCCAGCAGCCCCGACCGTCAGGGGCCTTATGGCTACACCTTC.

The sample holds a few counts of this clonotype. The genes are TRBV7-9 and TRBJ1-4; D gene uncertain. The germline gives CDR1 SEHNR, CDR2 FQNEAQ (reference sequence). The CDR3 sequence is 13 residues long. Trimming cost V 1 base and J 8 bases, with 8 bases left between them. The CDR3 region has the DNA TGTGCCAGCAGCTTAGATCAGAGAGAAAAACTGTTTTTT. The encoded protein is CASSLDQREKLFF. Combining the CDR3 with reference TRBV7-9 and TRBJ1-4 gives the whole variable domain DTGVSQNPRHKITKRGQNVTFRCDPISEHNRLYWYRQTLGQGPEFLTYFQNEAQLEKSRLLSDRFSAERPKGSFSTLEIQRTEQGDSAMYLCASSLDQREKLFFGSGTQLSVL.

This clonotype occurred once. The CDR3 loop reads CASSTGQVARHF. CDR3 sequence (DNA): TGTGCCAGCAGTACAGGACAGGTCGCCCGGCATTTT. V gene TRBV28 combines with J gene TRBJ1-5; 7 bases map to TRBD1. V trimming: 5 bases; J trimming: 15 bases; junction bases outside the gene matches: 10. Germline V gene lookup returns CDR1 MDHEN and CDR2 SYDVKM. This CDR3 contains 12 residues.

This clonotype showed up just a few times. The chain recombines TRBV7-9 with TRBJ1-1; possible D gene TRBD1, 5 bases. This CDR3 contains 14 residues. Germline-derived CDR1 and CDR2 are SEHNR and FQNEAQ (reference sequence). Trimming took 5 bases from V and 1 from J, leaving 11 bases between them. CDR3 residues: CASSKDIWNTEAFF. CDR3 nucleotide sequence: TGTGCCAGCAGCAAGGACATCTGGAACACTGAAGCTTTCTTT.

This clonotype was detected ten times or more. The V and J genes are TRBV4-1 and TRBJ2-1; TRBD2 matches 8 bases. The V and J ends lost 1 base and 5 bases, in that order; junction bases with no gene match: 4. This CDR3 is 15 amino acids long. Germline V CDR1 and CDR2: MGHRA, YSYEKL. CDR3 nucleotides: TGCGCCAGCAGCCAAGTAGCGGGGATAGACAATGAGCAGTTCTTC. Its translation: CASSQVAGIDNEQFF.

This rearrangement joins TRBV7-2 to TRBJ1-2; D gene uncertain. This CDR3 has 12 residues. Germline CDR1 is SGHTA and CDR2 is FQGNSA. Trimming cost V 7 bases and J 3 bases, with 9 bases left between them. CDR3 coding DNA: TGTGCCAGCACCAGGACCCACTATGGCTACACCTTC. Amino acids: CASTRTHYGYTF.

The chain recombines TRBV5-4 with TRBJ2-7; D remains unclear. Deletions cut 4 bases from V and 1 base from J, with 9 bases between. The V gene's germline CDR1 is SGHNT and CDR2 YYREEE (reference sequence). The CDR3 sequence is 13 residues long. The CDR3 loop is CASSRRNSYEQYF. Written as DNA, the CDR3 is TGTGCCAGCAGCCGCCGAAATTCCTACGAGCAGTACTTC.

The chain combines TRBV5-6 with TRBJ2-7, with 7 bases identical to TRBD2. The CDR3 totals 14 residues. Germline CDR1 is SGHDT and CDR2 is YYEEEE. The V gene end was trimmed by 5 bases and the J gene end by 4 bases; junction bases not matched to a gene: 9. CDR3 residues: CASSWQTSRYEQYF. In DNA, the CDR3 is TGTGCCAGCAGTTGGCAGACTAGCCGGTACGAGCAGTACTTC.

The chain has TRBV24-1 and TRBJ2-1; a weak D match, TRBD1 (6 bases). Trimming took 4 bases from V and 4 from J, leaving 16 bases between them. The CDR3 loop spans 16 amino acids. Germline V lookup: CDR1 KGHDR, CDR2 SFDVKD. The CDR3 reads CATSEMTGQLYNEQFF. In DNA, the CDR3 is TGTGCCACCAGTGAAATGACAGGCCAATTATACAATGAGCAGTTCTTC.

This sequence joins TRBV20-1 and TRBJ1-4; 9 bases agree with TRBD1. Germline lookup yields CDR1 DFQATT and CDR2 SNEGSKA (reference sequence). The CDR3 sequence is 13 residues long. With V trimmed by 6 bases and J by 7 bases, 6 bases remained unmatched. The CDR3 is CSATDRGGEKLFF. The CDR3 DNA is TGCAGTGCCACGGACAGGGGCGGTGAAAAACTGTTTTTT.

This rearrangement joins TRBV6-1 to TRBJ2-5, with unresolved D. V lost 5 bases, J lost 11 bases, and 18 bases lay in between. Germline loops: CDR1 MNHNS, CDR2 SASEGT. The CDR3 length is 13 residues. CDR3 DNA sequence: TGTGCCAGCAGTTTGTCCAGGTTAACGTCGCAGTACTTC. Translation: CASSLSRLTSQYF.

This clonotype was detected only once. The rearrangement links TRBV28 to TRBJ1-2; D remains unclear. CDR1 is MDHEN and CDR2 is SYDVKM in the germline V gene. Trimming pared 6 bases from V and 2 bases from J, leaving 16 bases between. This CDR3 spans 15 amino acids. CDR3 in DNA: TGTGCCAGCAGGTTTGGACCGGAAGGGAACTATGGCTACACCTTC. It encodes CASRFGPEGNYGYTF.

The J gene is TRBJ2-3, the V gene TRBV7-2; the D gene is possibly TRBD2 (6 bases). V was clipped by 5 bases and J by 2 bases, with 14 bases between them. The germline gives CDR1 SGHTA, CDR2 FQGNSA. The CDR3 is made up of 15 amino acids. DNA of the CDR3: TGTGCCAGCAGCCTACGGGACTTCTACACAGATACGCAGTATTTT. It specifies CASSLRDFYTDTQYF.

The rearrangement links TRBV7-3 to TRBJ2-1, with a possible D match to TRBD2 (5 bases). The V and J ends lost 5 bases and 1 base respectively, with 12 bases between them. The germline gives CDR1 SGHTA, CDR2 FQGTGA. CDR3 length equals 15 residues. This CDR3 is CASSPVRASYNEQFF. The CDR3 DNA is TGTGCCAGCAGCCCCGTGAGGGCTTCCTACAATGAGCAGTTCTTC.

CDR3 nucleotides: TGTGCCAGCAGCTTCACCAGGGGGCGCGTGGGCAATCAGCCCCAGCATTTT. It yields the protein CASSFTRGRVGNQPQHF. The chain links TRBV5-6 to TRBJ1-5; TRBD1 agrees at 8 bases. Germline CDR1 reads SGHDT; CDR2 reads YYEEEE. The CDR3 totals 17 residues. The V gene end was trimmed by 2 bases and the J gene end by 2 bases; junction bases not matched to a gene: 9.

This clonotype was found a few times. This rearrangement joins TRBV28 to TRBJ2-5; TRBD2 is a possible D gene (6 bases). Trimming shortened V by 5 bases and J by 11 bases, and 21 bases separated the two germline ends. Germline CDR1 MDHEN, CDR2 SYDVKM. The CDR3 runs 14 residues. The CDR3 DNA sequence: TGTGCCAGCAGTCCGACTCGGGACTCCACGGGGCAGTACTTC. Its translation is CASSPTRDSTGQYF.

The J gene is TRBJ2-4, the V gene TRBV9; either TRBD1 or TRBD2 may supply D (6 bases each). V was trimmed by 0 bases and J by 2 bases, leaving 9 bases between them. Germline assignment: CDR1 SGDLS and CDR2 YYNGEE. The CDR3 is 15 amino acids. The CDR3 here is CASSVGGAPKNIQYF. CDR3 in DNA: TGTGCCAGCAGCGTAGGGGGGGCTCCCAAAAACATTCAGTACTTC.

This CDR3 reads CSARDPQGDQETQFF. The CDR3 nucleotides read TGCAGTGCTAGAGATCCGCAGGGGGACCAAGAGACCCAGTTCTTC. V gene TRBV20-1 combines with J gene TRBJ2-5; TRBD1 matches 7 bases. The assigned J gene may be wrong: the sequence end matches TRBJ2-1 better. Per the germline V gene, CDR1 is DFQATT and CDR2 is SNEGSKA (reference sequence). This CDR3 has 15 residues.

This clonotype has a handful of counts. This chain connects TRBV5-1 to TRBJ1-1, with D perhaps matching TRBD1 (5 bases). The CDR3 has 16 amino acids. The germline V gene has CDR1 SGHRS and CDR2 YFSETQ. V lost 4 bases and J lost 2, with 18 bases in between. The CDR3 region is CASSLSATGGNTEAFF. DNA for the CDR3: TGCGCCAGCAGCCTATCCGCCACCGGGGGTAACACTGAAGCTTTCTTT.

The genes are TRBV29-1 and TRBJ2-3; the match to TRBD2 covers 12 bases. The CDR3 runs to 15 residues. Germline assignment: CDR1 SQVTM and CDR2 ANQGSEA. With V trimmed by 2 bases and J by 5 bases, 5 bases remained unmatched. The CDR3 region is CSVELAGGLIDTQYF. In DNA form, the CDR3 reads TGCAGCGTTGAACTAGCGGGGGGGCTAATAGATACGCAGTATTTT.

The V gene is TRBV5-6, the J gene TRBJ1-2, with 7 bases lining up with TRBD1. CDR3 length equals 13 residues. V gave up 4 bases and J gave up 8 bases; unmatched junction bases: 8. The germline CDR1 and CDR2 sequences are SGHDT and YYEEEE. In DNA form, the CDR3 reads TGTGCCAGCAGCACTCGACAGGGATGGGGCTACACCTTC. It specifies CASSTRQGWGYTF.

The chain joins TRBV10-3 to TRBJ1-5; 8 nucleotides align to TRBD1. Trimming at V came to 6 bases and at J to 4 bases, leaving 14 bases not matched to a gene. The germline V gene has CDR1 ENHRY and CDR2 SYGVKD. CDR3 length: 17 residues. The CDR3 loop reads CAISNPTGVVGNQPQHF. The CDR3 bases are TGTGCCATCAGCAATCCGACAGGGGTAGTGGGAAATCAGCCCCAGCATTTT.

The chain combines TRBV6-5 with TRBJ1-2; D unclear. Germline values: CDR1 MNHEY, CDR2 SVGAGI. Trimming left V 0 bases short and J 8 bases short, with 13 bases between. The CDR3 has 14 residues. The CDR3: CASSYSSLLGGYTF. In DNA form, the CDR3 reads TGTGCCAGCAGTTACTCGAGCCTCTTGGGGGGCTACACCTTC.

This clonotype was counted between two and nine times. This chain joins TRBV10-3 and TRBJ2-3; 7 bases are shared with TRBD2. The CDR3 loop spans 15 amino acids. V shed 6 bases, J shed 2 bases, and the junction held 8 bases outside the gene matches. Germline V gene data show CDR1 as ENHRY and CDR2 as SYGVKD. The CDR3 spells CAISQSGETTDTQYF. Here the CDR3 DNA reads TGTGCCATCAGCCAAAGCGGGGAGACCACAGATACGCAGTATTTT.

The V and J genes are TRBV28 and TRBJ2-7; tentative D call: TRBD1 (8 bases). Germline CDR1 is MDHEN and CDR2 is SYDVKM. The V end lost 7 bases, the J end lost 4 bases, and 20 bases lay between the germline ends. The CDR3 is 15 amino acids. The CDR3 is CASKLNTGGGYEQYF. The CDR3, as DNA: TGTGCCAGCAAACTCAACACAGGGGGAGGGTACGAGCAGTACTTC.

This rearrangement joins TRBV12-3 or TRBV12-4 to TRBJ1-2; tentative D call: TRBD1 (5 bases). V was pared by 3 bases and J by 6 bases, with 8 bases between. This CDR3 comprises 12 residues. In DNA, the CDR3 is TGTGCCAGCAGTTTTCGGGGGAATGGCTACACCTTC. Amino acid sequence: CASSFRGNGYTF.

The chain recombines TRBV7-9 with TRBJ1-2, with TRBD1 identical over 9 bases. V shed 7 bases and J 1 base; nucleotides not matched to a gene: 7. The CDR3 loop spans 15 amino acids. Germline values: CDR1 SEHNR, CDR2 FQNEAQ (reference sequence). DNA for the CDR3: TGTGCCAGCACCCCTTGGGACAGGGATAACTATGGCTACACCTTC. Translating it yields CASTPWDRDNYGYTF. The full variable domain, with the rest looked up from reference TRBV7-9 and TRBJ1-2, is DTGVSQNPRHKITKRGQNVTFRCDPISEHNRLYWYRQTLGQGPEFLTYFQNEAQLEKSRLLSDRFSAERPKGSFSTLEIQRTEQGDSAMYLCASTPWDRDNYGYTFGSGTRLTVV.

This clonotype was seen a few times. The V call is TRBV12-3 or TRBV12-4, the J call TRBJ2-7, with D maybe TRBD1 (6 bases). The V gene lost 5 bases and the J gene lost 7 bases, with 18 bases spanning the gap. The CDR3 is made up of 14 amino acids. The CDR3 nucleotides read TGTGCCAGCAGTCCCACAGGGCCTGACTGGGAGCAGTACTTC. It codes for CASSPTGPDWEQYF.

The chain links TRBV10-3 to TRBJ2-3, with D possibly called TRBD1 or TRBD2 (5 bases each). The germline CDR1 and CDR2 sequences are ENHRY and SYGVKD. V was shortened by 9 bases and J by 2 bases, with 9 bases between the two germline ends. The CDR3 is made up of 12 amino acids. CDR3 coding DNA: TGTGCCATTCGAGGGACCACAGATACGCAGTATTTT. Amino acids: CAIRGTTDTQYF.